This T cell receptor (beta chain) is from a study of vaccination and CD4 T cells after COVID-19. Overall study: Convalescent patients gave post-COVID blood a median about 100 days post-diagnosis, range 35 to 161. Blood was drawn a median around 73 days post second dose, range 14 to 241.

As for treatment: 10-day PBMC culture with coronavirus spike peptide pools or control peptides (ViraFEST assay). Wells that each held about 2 million PBMCs were cultured with 9 to 10 IU/ml IL-2 and 10 ug/ml peptide pools. This clonotype was picked up a small number of times. Its antigen is undetermined. Once obtained from cultured CD4+ T cells, the DNA was sequenced using the Oncomine TCR Beta short-read assay. In this case, cultured CD4+ T cells provided the extracted genomic DNA. TCRdb used MiXCR to reprocess the PCR reads, holding one entry per CDR3 protein. The sample yields approximately 7,000 distinct CDR3 sequences, less than 30% seen once. The CDR3 has 14 residues. Germline V gene data show CDR1 as DFQATT and CDR2 as SNEGSKA (reference sequence). V dropped 4 bases and J dropped 4; count of bases not matched to a gene: 7.

This clonotype was sampled from a human donor who had recovered from COVID-19. J is TRBJ2-3 and V is TRBV20-1, with 8 bases lining up with TRBD2. The sample here was CD4+ T cells from blood, cultured in vitro, taken after SARS-CoV-2 vaccination. The CDR3 bases are TGCAGTGCTAACAGCGGGAGAATGGCAGATACGCAGTATTTT. Translating it yields CSANSGRMADTQYF.